This TCR beta chain was sequenced for a study of technical replicates of blood from a few donors. Germline CDR1 and CDR2: MNHEY and SVGAGI. This CDR3 is built from 14 residues. Trimming removed 7 bases from V and 6 bases from J; junction bases left unmatched: 6. The data were produced by immunoSEQ multiplex PCR, yet TCRdb's version contains in-frame clones alone and is incomplete. This sample has fewer than 65,000 clones, with 87% found just once. The genes are TRBV6-5 and TRBJ2-4; 10 positions agree with TRBD1. The sequenced sample consisted of PBMCs. This TCR came from a human donor in good health. Some clones in this sample may be carry-over from other donors' samples. Here the CDR3 DNA reads TGTGCCAGCAAAGACCGGGACAGGGGAAACATTCAGTACTTC. Protein: CASKDRDRGNIQYF.